Shown below are 32 T cell receptor beta chains from a single sample sequenced in a study of spatial heterogeneity in lung cancer. Study observations and caveats: How many expanded intratumoral alpha and beta TCRs were present tracked the tumor mutation count, which was a count of nonsynonymous mutations.

The antigens of these receptors remain unknown. The time point here: sample taken at primary tumor resection. TCRdb re-called the 5' RACE reads through MiXCR, storing one row per CDR3 protein. The table includes about 6,300 distinct CDR3 sequences, approximately 1.3% detected once. The starting material was lung tumor tissue, obtained at surgery. Receptor source: a male donor with early-stage non-small cell lung cancer.

This clonotype is categorized as medium-sized (0.01 to 0.1%). CDR3 in DNA: TGTGCCAGCAGCTTAGGATCGCAGGGGGCAGATACGCAGTATTTT. It is translated as CASSLGSQGADTQYF. The chain is built from TRBV7-7 and TRBJ2-3; 7 nucleotides line up with TRBD1. The junction had 5 bases not matched to a gene; V was cut back by 1 base and J by 4 bases. The length of the CDR3 is 15 residues. Germline CDR1 reads SSHAT; CDR2 reads FNYEAQ (reference sequence).

This clonotype was seen many times. The chain combines TRBV5-1 with TRBJ2-1, with 15 bases matching TRBD2. This CDR3 region has 17 residues. From germline, CDR1 is SGHRS and CDR2 YFSETQ. V was pared by 4 bases and J by 7 bases, with 9 bases of the junction left unmatched. CDR3 bases: TGCGCCAGCAGCAGGGGACTAGCGGGAGGCCTTCAGAATGAGCAGTTCTTC. It translates to CASSRGLAGGLQNEQFF.

At least ten counts were recorded for this clonotype. This chain joins TRBV12-3 or TRBV12-4 and TRBJ1-1, with D possibly being TRBD1 (6 bases). The CDR3 spans 13 residues. Trimming removed 5 bases from V and 6 bases from J, with 13 bases in between. This CDR3 is CASSPGTRAEAFF. In DNA, the CDR3 is TGTGCCAGCAGTCCAGGGACAAGGGCTGAAGCTTTCTTT.

By proportion, this clonotype is medium-sized (0.01 to 0.1%). The chain links TRBV5-1 to TRBJ2-5; D not certain. The CDR3 contains 12 residues. Germline V lookup: CDR1 SGHRS, CDR2 YFSETQ. Trimming shortened V by 2 bases and J by 5 bases, and 7 bases separated the two germline ends. The CDR3 protein is CASSLSSETQYF. The CDR3, as DNA: TGCGCCAGCAGCTTAAGTTCGGAGACCCAGTACTTC. Full variable domain (outside the CDR3, taken from reference TRBV5-1 and TRBJ2-5): KAGVTQTPRYLIKTRGQQVTLSCSPISGHRSVSWYQQTPGQGLQFLFEYFSETQRNKGNFPGRFSGRQFSNSRSEMNVSTLELGDSALYLCASSLSSETQYFGPGTRLLVL.

This clonotype was counted ten times or more. This chain connects TRBV28 to TRBJ1-1; D may be TRBD1 (6 bases). This CDR3 has 16 residues. Trimming cost V 4 bases and J 1 base, with 16 bases left between them. Germline V gene sequence: CDR1 MDHEN, CDR2 SYDVKM. CDR3 sequence reads: CASSSLTGGGNTEAFF. The CDR3, as DNA: TGTGCCAGCAGTTCCCTGACAGGCGGGGGGAACACTGAAGCTTTCTTT. Using reference TRBV28 and TRBJ1-1 for the parts outside the CDR3, the full variable domain is DVKVTQSSRYLVKRTGEKVFLECVQDMDHENMFWYRQDPGLGLRLIYFSYDVKMKEKGDIPEGYSVSREKKERFSLILESASTNQTSMYLCASSSLTGGGNTEAFFGQGTRLTVV.

This clonotype was recorded many times. The chain combines TRBV28 with TRBJ1-2; a weak D match, TRBD1 (6 bases). The CDR3 runs 16 residues. Trimming shortened V by 5 bases and J by 0 bases, and 16 bases separated the two germline ends. Germline V gene lookup returns CDR1 MDHEN and CDR2 SYDVKM. CDR3 nucleotides: TGTGCCAGCAGTCTAGGGGGTAAACTAGCTAACTATGGCTACACCTTC. This sequence encodes CASSLGGKLANYGYTF.

This clonotype showed up many times. The CDR3 sequence is CASIPGTGNSPLHF. CDR3 sequence (DNA): TGCGCCAGCATCCCCGGGACAGGGAATTCACCCCTCCACTTT. The chain carries TRBV5-1 and TRBJ1-6; 9 bases map to TRBD1. J gave up 7 bases and V 6 bases, and 5 bases lay outside the gene matches. This CDR3 comprises 14 residues. CDR1 and CDR2 from the germline V gene are SGHRS and YFSETQ.

Ten or more counts support this clonotype. The genes are TRBV12-3 or TRBV12-4 and TRBJ1-5; 7 bases line up with TRBD1. V lost 3 bases and J lost 7; bases outside the gene matches: 6. CDR3 length: 14 amino acids. The DNA for the CDR3 is TGTGCCAGCAGTTTGTCAGGGGGTGAACAGCCCCAGCATTTT. This gives the protein CASSLSGGEQPQHF.

This clonotype was picked up many times. This chain joins TRBV5-1 and TRBJ1-2; the D gene is possibly TRBD1 (6 bases). From germline, CDR1 is SGHRS and CDR2 YFSETQ. The germline V and J ends were trimmed by 4 bases and 6 bases, with 7 bases remaining between them. The CDR3 has 11 residues. The CDR3 DNA is TGCGCCAGCAGCAGGGGGGATGGCTACACCTTC. It translates to CASSRGDGYTF.

At least ten counts were recorded for this clonotype. The chain joins TRBV5-4 to TRBJ1-6; 9 bases fit TRBD1. V was clipped by 4 bases and J by 5 bases; unmatched bases: 1. This CDR3 has 14 residues. The germline gives CDR1 SGHNT, CDR2 YYREEE (reference sequence). Here the CDR3 reads CASSRDRDNSPLHF. The CDR3 region has the DNA TGTGCCAGCAGCAGGGACAGGGATAATTCACCCCTCCACTTT.

This clonotype is medium-sized in the sample. The chain couples TRBV20-1 to TRBJ2-1, with 7 bases aligning to TRBD1. V shed 6 bases, J shed 6 bases, and the junction held 8 bases outside the gene matches. The length of the CDR3 is 13 residues. Germline assignment: CDR1 DFQATT and CDR2 SNEGSKA (reference sequence). The CDR3 coding sequence is TGCAGTGCAATTTTCGACAGGGTCAATGAGCAGTTCTTC. Translation: CSAIFDRVNEQFF.

This clonotype has more than one count but fewer than ten. V gene TRBV25-1 combines with J gene TRBJ2-3; D may be TRBD1 or TRBD2 (5 bases each). The CDR3 extends over 16 amino acids. Germline CDR1 MGHDK, CDR2 SYGVNS. The ends were cut back, 1 base at V and 4 bases at J, with 15 bases in the middle. CDR3 sequence (DNA): TGTGCCAGCAGTGAATGGGACCTGCTACTTGCAGATACGCAGTATTTT. It is translated as CASSEWDLLLADTQYF. Full variable domain (rest looked up from reference TRBV25-1 and TRBJ2-3): EADIYQTPRYLVIGTGKKITLECSQTMGHDKMYWYQQDPGMELHLIHYSYGVNSTEKGDLSSESTVSRIRTEHFPLTLESARPSHTSQYLCASSEWDLLLADTQYFGPGTRLTVL.

This clonotype was seen ten or more times. This sequence joins TRBV19 and TRBJ2-2; D perhaps matches TRBD1 (6 bases). Per germline, CDR1 LNHDA and CDR2 SQIVND (reference sequence). The germline V and J ends were trimmed by 5 bases and 4 bases, with 17 bases remaining between them. The CDR3 is made up of 16 amino acids. The CDR3 is CASSQIRGRGTGELFF. In nucleotides, the CDR3 is TGTGCCAGTAGTCAAATCCGAGGCAGGGGCACCGGGGAGCTGTTTTTT. The variable domain in full, with the rest retrieved from reference TRBV19 and TRBJ2-2, is DGGITQSPKYLFRKEGQNVTLSCEQNLNHDAMYWYRQDPGQGLRLIYYSQIVNDFQKGDIAEGYSVSREKKESFPLTVTSAQKNPTAFYLCASSQIRGRGTGELFFGEGSRLTVL.

In its sample, this clonotype was seen many times. The chain is built from TRBV27 and TRBJ2-2, with unresolved D. The CDR3 totals 13 residues. V shed 0 bases and J shed 4 bases, with 3 bases lying between them. CDR1 and CDR2 from the germline V gene are MNHEY and SMNVEV (reference sequence). The DNA for the CDR3 is TGTGCCAGCAGTTTATCCGTCACCGGGGAGCTGTTTTTT. Translation gives CASSLSVTGELFF.

This clonotype was seen more than once but under ten times. This may be a read error, as it is one base from a much larger clone. The rearrangement links TRBV11-1 to TRBJ2-5; 7 bases align to TRBD1. Germline-derived CDR1 and CDR2 are SGHAT and FQDESV (reference sequence). V dropped 4 bases and J dropped 0; count of bases not matched to a gene: 2. The length of the CDR3 is 14 residues. The CDR3 reads CASSYGQDQETQYF. The CDR3 DNA reads as TGTGCCAGCAGCTACGGACAGGACCAAGAGACCCAGTACTTC.

This clonotype is medium-sized within its sample. This chain connects TRBV12-3 or TRBV12-4 to TRBJ1-1, with unresolved D. Deletions cut 6 bases from V and 0 bases from J, with 11 bases between. The CDR3 loop spans 14 amino acids. This CDR3 reads CASRMDGMNTEAFF. Here the CDR3 DNA reads TGTGCCAGCAGGATGGACGGTATGAACACTGAAGCTTTCTTT.

There are many counts of this clonotype. This chain links TRBV3-1 with TRBJ1-4; the D is unclear. The ends were cut back, 1 base at V and 2 bases at J, with 5 bases in the middle. CDR3 length: 14 amino acids. In germline, CDR1 is LGHDT, CDR2 YNNKEL (reference sequence). CDR3 sequence reads: CASSQGGTNEKLFF. The CDR3 region has the DNA TGTGCCAGCAGCCAAGGAGGGACTAATGAAAAACTGTTTTTT.

This clonotype was observed at least ten times. The chain has TRBV10-2 and TRBJ2-1, with D perhaps TRBD2 (6 bases). Germline V lookup: CDR1 WSHSY, CDR2 SAAADI. CDR3 size: 12 residues. The V end lost 0 bases, the J end lost 10 bases, and 7 bases lay between the germline ends. CDR3 DNA: TGCGCCAGCAGTGAGTCGGAGGGGGAGCAGTTCTTC. It specifies CASSESEGEQFF.

This clonotype is judged medium-sized. The chain's CDR3 is CSARLRGTGLNQPQHF. CDR3 nucleotides: TGCAGTGCTAGACTTCGAGGGACAGGGTTAAATCAGCCCCAGCATTTT. The rearrangement links TRBV20-1 to TRBJ1-5; 9 bases match TRBD1. CDR1 and CDR2 from the germline V gene are DFQATT and SNEGSKA (reference sequence). The CDR3 length is 16 residues. V was clipped by 2 bases and J by 4 bases; unmatched bases: 9.

This clonotype occurred many times. The DNA of the CDR3 is TGTGCCATCAGTGAGGGAGCTAGTGGTCAGCCCCAGCATTTT. It is translated as CAISEGASGQPQHF. This sequence joins TRBV10-3 and TRBJ1-5; D gene uncertain. The CDR3 covers 14 residues. V lost 2 bases and J 6 bases, leaving 11 bases between the germline ends. Germline CDR1 ENHRY, CDR2 SYGVKD.

This clonotype is medium-sized (0.01 to 0.1%). The chain couples TRBV2 to TRBJ1-3; 10 bases are shared with TRBD1. The CDR3 is made up of 15 amino acids. Per the germline V gene, CDR1 is SNHLY and CDR2 is FYNNEI. J lost 6 bases, V lost 4 bases, and 6 bases had no gene match. Written as DNA, the CDR3 is TGTGCCAGCAGTGCCGACAGGGGGCCTTTAAACACCATATATTTT. Translating it yields CASSADRGPLNTIYF.

This clonotype is medium-sized. This sequence joins TRBV6-1 and TRBJ1-2, with D unresolved. The CDR3 runs to 15 residues. V was shortened by 6 bases and J by 3 bases, with 17 bases between the two germline ends. Germline assignment: CDR1 MNHNS and CDR2 SASEGT. The CDR3 protein is CASRDSHLSDYGYTF. The CDR3 DNA reads TGTGCCAGCAGGGACTCACATTTATCAGACTATGGCTACACCTTC.

This clonotype was seen ten or more times. V usage is TRBV7-9 and J usage is TRBJ2-3; D ambiguous. Germline-derived CDR1 and CDR2 are SEHNR and FQNEAQ (reference sequence). The CDR3 loop spans 14 amino acids. V was pared by 2 bases and J by 0 bases, with 6 bases between. CDR3 sequence: CASSLMTSTDTQYF. The CDR3 DNA reads TGTGCCAGCAGCTTAATGACGAGCACAGATACGCAGTATTTT.

By its share, this clonotype is medium-sized. The rearrangement uses TRBV29-1 and TRBJ1-2; D gene uncertain. This CDR3 is built from 10 residues. From germline, CDR1 is SQVTM and CDR2 ANQGSEA. Trimming left V 4 bases short and J 8 bases short, with 8 bases between. The chain's CDR3 is CSVVEGGYTF. The CDR3, as DNA: TGCAGCGTTGTGGAGGGAGGCTACACCTTC.

This clonotype was seen many times. The chain uses TRBV7-3 and TRBJ2-3, with 9 bases that match TRBD2. V dropped 2 bases and J dropped 5; count of bases not matched to a gene: 5. The CDR3 is 15 residues long. From germline, CDR1 is SGHTA and CDR2 FQGTGA. CDR3 bases: TGTGCCAGCAGCTTAGGGGCGGGGGGGCTAGATACGCAGTATTTT. It encodes CASSLGAGGLDTQYF.

This clonotype appeared many times. The chain uses TRBV12-3 or TRBV12-4 and TRBJ1-5; no reliable D call. CDR3 length: 15 amino acids. Trimming took off 2 bases at V and 9 bases at J, with 17 bases between the two ends. The CDR3 DNA sequence: TGTGCCAGCAGTTTATCTAGACTGGGAAGGGCGCCCCAGCATTTT. Residues: CASSLSRLGRAPQHF.

This clonotype is medium-sized within its sample. The chain has TRBV5-8 and TRBJ1-6; 8 bases line up with TRBD1. J lost 7 bases, V lost 4 bases, and 7 bases had no gene match. The V gene's germline CDR1 is SGHTS and CDR2 YDEGEE. This CDR3 contains 15 residues. The CDR3 DNA sequence: TGTGCCAGCAGCACCGACAGGGGCGAGAATTCACCCCTCCACTTT. Amino acid sequence: CASSTDRGENSPLHF.

By share of the sample, this clonotype is medium-sized. The rearrangement joins TRBV6-5 to TRBJ1-1; D is ambiguous. The germline V gene has CDR1 MNHEY and CDR2 SVGAGI. V was pared by 6 bases and J by 0 bases, with 8 bases between. The CDR3 spans 13 residues. CDR3 region: CASRGWVNTEAFF. CDR3 sequence (DNA): TGTGCCAGCAGGGGGTGGGTGAACACTGAAGCTTTCTTT.

This clonotype is termed medium-sized (0.01 to 0.1%). The rearrangement joins TRBV6-5 to TRBJ1-1; D is unresolved. V was clipped by 11 bases and J by 1 base, with 14 bases between them. The V gene's germline CDR1 is MNHEY and CDR2 SVGAGI. This CDR3 spans 13 amino acids. The CDR3 DNA follows: TGTGCCGCACGGGAAGGGAGGAACACTGAAGCTTTCTTT. Encoded protein: CAAREGRNTEAFF.

This clonotype is labeled medium-sized (0.01 to 0.1%). The chain carries TRBV7-7 and TRBJ2-1; 7 nucleotides line up with TRBD2. From germline, CDR1 is SSHAT and CDR2 FNYEAQ (reference sequence). The CDR3 extends over 14 amino acids. V lost 1 base and J lost 8; bases outside the gene matches: 5. In DNA form, the CDR3 reads TGTGCCAGCAGCTTAGTCGGTCGGGAGGATGAGCAGTTCTTC. The encoded protein is CASSLVGREDEQFF.

This clonotype was counted many times. The J gene is TRBJ2-7, the V gene TRBV20-1; D gene ambiguous. The CDR3 length is 12 residues. Germline V gene lookup returns CDR1 DFQATT and CDR2 SNEGSKA (reference sequence). With 3 bases removed from V and 2 bases from J, the gap between germline ends came to 8 bases. CDR3 nucleotide sequence: TGCAGTGCTAGCGGGTCGGCCTACGAGCAGTACTTC. The encoded protein is CSASGSAYEQYF.

Relative to its sample, this clonotype is medium-sized. The chain combines TRBV7-9 with TRBJ2-6; D call uncertain. Germline CDR1 and CDR2: SEHNR and FQNEAQ (reference sequence). This CDR3 spans 15 amino acids. Trimming left V 4 bases short and J 0 bases short, with 7 bases between. The CDR3 sequence is CASSSPDSGANVLTF. CDR3 DNA: TGTGCCAGCAGCTCCCCCGACTCTGGGGCCAACGTCCTGACTTTC.